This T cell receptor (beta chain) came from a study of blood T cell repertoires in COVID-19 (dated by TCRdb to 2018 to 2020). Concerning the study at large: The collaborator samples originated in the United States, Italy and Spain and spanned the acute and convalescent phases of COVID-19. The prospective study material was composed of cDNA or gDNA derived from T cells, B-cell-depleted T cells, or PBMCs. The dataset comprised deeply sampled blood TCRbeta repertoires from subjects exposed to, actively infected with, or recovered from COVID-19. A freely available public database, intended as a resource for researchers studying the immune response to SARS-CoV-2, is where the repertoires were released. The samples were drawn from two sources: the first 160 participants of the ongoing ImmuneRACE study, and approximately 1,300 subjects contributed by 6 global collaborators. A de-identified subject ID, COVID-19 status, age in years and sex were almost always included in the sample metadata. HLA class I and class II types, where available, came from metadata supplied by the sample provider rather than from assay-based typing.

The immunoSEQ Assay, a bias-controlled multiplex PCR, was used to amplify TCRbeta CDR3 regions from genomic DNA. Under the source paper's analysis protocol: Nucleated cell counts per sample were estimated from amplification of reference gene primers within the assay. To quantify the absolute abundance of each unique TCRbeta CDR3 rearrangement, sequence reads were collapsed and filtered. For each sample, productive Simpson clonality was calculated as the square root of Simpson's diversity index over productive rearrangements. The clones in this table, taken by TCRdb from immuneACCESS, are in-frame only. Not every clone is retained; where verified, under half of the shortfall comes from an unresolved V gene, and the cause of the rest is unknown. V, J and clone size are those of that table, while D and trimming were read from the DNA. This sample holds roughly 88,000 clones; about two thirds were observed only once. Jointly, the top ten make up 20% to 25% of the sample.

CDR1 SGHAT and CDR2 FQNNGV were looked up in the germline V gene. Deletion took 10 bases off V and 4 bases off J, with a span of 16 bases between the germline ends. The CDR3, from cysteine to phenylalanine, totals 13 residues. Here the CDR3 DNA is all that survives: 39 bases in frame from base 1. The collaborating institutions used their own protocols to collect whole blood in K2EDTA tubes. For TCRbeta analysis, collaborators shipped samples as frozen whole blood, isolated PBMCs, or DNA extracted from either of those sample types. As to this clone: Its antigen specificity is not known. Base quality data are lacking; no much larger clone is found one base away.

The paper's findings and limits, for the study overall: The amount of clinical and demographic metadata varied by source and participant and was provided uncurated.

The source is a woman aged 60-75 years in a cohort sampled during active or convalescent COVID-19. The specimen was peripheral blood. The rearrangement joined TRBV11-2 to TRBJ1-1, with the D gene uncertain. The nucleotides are TGTGCCACTTCGGAGAACTTACCCACTGAAGCTTTCTTT. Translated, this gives CATSENLPTEAFF.